The next 8 T cell receptor beta chains were all read from a single sample in a study of CD8 T cells in Susac syndrome. Random hexamers were used to reverse transcribe roughly 0.5 to 1 ug of RNA. TCRdb analysed the immunoSEQ multiplex PCR reads with MiXCR anew, one entry per CDR3 protein. This table holds about 290,000 distinct CDR3 sequences, over 75% found once. The sequencing sample was made of CD8+ T cells from PBMCs. These receptors came from a human donor with multiple sclerosis.

V usage is TRBV9 and J usage is TRBJ2-5, with D tentatively TRBD2 (6 bases). Trimming cost V 4 bases and J 1 base, with 14 bases left between them. The CDR3 length is 15 residues. In germline, CDR1 is SGDLS, CDR2 YYNGEE. CDR3 bases: TGTGCCAGCAGCAACGAGGGACTCCTCCAAGAGACCCAGTACTTC. Translated, it gives CASSNEGLLQETQYF.

This chain connects TRBV28 to TRBJ2-7, with 9 bases that match TRBD1. Germline loops: CDR1 MDHEN, CDR2 SYDVKM. V trimming: 2 bases; J trimming: 2 bases; junction bases outside the gene matches: 7. CDR3 size: 16 residues. The CDR3 spells CASSLLTGGRAYEQYF. The CDR3 DNA follows: TGTGCCAGCAGTTTACTCACAGGGGGCAGGGCCTACGAGCAGTACTTC.

The chain couples TRBV7-2 to TRBJ2-1; maybe TRBD2 (6 bases). The CDR3 contains 12 residues. Trimming removed 9 bases at V and 7 bases at J, with 13 bases between. Germline-derived CDR1 and CDR2 are SGHTA and FQGNSA. CDR3 sequence (DNA): TGTGCCAGTGCCGGGGGTTGGAATGAGCAGTTCTTC. It encodes CASAGGWNEQFF.

The chain combines TRBV4-2 with TRBJ2-1, with 12 nucleotides matching TRBD2. The CDR3 contains 16 residues. Trimming removed 2 bases from V and 7 bases from J; junction bases left unmatched: 6. Germline lookup yields CDR1 LGHNA and CDR2 YNFKEQ. The CDR3 reads CASSQHLAGGRNEQFF. The CDR3 DNA reads TGTGCCAGCAGCCAACATCTAGCGGGGGGGAGGAATGAGCAGTTCTTC.

This rearrangement joins TRBV14 to TRBJ2-3; no firm D call. This CDR3 has 12 amino acids. The V and J ends lost 1 base and 7 bases respectively, with 6 bases between them. The V gene's germline CDR1 is SGHDN and CDR2 FVKESK. The CDR3 spells CASSQGANTQYF. CDR3 bases: TGTGCCAGCAGCCAAGGCGCGAATACGCAGTATTTT. Combining the CDR3 with reference TRBV14 and TRBJ2-3 gives the whole variable domain EAGVTQFPSHSVIEKGQTVTLRCDPISGHDNLYWYRRVMGKEIKFLLHFVKESKQDESGMPNNRFLAERTGGTYSTLKVQPAELEDSGVYFCASSQGANTQYFGPGTRLTVL.

The rearrangement links TRBV4-3 to TRBJ2-5, with D uncertain. CDR1 and CDR2 (germline): LGHNA, YSLEER. The CDR3 is 15 amino acids. Trimming removed 0 bases at V and 5 bases at J, with 13 bases between. In nucleotides, the CDR3 is TGCGCCAGCAGCCAAGATATTGTAAGGACGGAGACCCAGTACTTC. Its protein is CASSQDIVRTETQYF.

The chain joins TRBV5-4 to TRBJ2-1, with TRBD2 matching 9 bases. V shed 0 bases, J shed 4 bases, and the junction held 8 bases outside the gene matches. The CDR3 extends over 17 amino acids. CDR1 SGHNT and CDR2 YYREEE come from the germline V gene (reference sequence). The CDR3 region has the DNA TGTGCCAGCAGCTTGGATCGGGCTAGCGGGGCATACAATGAGCAGTTCTTC. Residues: CASSLDRASGAYNEQFF. Full variable domain (outside the CDR3, taken from reference TRBV5-4 and TRBJ2-1): ETGVTQSPTHLIKTRGQQVTLRCSSQSGHNTVSWYQQALGQGPQFIFQYYREEENGRGNFPPRFSGLQFPNYSSELNVNALELDDSALYLCASSLDRASGAYNEQFFGPGTRLTVL.

The V gene is TRBV4-3, the J gene TRBJ2-4, with D perhaps matching TRBD1 (6 bases). Trimming stripped 0 bases from V and 7 bases from J, with 10 bases between. Germline V gene sequence: CDR1 LGHNA, CDR2 YSLEER. The length of the CDR3 is 14 residues. The DNA of the CDR3 is TGCGCCAGCAGCCAAGACAGGGGCGGGAACATTCAGTACTTC. This gives the protein CASSQDRGGNIQYF.